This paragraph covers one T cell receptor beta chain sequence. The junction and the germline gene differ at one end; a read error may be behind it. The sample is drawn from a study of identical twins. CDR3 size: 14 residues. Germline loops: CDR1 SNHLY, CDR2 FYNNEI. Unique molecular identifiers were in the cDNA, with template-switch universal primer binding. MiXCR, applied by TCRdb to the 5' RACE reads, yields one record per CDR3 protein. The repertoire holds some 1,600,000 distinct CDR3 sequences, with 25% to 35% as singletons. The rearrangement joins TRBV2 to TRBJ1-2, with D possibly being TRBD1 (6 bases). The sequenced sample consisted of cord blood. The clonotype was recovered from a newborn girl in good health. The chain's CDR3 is CASSLRGTNYGCTF. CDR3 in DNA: TGTGCCAGCAGCCTCAGGGGAACCAACTATGGCTGCACCTTC. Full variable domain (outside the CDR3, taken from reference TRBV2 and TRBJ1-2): EPEVTQTPSHQVTQMGQEVILRCVPISNHLYFYWYRQILGQKVEFLVSFYNNEISEKSEIFDDQFSVERPDGSNFTLKIRSTKLEDSAMYFCASSLRGTNYGCTFGSGTRLTVV.